Listed below are T cell receptor beta chains from one sample, sequenced in a study of blood T cell repertoires in COVID-19. Method: immunoSEQ multiplex PCR; TCRdb's copy keeps in-frame clones and lacks some. The sample consists of 200,000 or so clones, roughly 89% of them appearing once. Sample: PBMCs or T cells enriched from blood (not recorded which). The source is a woman in her thirties or forties with acute COVID-19. Both conserved end residues are part of each CDR3. Fields, in order: V gene, J gene, clone size, CDR3 protein. Clone size appears in some rows only: once, few, many, or a class for an expanded clone.

V gene: TRBV6-2/TRBV6-3; J gene: TRBJ1-6; clone size: NA; CDR3 protein: CASSSAGSLNSPLHF
V gene: TRBV29-1; J gene: TRBJ1-2; clone size: NA; CDR3 protein: CSVGTGDHTF
V gene: TRBV12-5; J gene: TRBJ2-5; clone size: NA; CDR3 protein: CASGGGRFQETQYF
V gene: TRBV4-1; J gene: TRBJ1-1; clone size: NA; CDR3 protein: CASSQGDRENTEAFF
V gene: TRBV5-1; J gene: TRBJ1-3; clone size: NA; CDR3 protein: CASSLVRDSGNTIYF
V gene: TRBV12-3/TRBV12-4; J gene: TRBJ1-2; clone size: NA; CDR3 protein: CASSLNRGDGYTF
V gene: TRBV7-2; J gene: TRBJ1-5; clone size: NA; CDR3 protein: CASSLERVGNQPQHF
V gene: TRBV27; J gene: TRBJ1-3; clone size: NA; CDR3 protein: CASSLRGGSNTIYF
V gene: TRBV19; J gene: TRBJ1-1; clone size: few; CDR3 protein: CASSRKTRDSPEAFF
V gene: TRBV2; J gene: TRBJ1-1; clone size: once; CDR3 protein: CASSAGFVAFF
V gene: TRBV29-1; J gene: TRBJ1-5; clone size: NA; CDR3 protein: CSVQGGQGANQPQHF
V gene: TRBV19; J gene: TRBJ1-2; clone size: NA; CDR3 protein: CASSAPRDFNYGYTF
V gene: TRBV2; J gene: TRBJ1-5; clone size: NA; CDR3 protein: CASSVPGGIQPQHF
V gene: TRBV29-1; J gene: TRBJ1-2; clone size: once; CDR3 protein: CSVGADGGPGYTF
V gene: TRBV5-5; J gene: TRBJ1-2; clone size: NA; CDR3 protein: CASSPGGGLNYGYTF
V gene: TRBV19; J gene: TRBJ2-2; clone size: NA; CDR3 protein: CASSQGVGTGELFF
V gene: TRBV18; J gene: TRBJ1-4; clone size: NA; CDR3 protein: CASSLGTGRNEKLFF
V gene: TRBV7-9; J gene: TRBJ1-2; clone size: NA; CDR3 protein: CASSHDRGYGYTF
V gene: TRBV5-1; J gene: TRBJ2-2; clone size: NA; CDR3 protein: CASSLGRQGGSGELFF
V gene: TRBV4-1; J gene: TRBJ1-1; clone size: NA; CDR3 protein: CASSHAIRVTTEAFF
V gene: TRBV7-9; J gene: TRBJ1-1; clone size: NA; CDR3 protein: CASSLQGGTEAFF
V gene: TRBV3-1/TRBV3-2; J gene: TRBJ1-4; clone size: NA; CDR3 protein: CASSQGYSTSNEKLFF
V gene: TRBV9; J gene: TRBJ1-1; clone size: few; CDR3 protein: CASSVATGDTEAFF
V gene: TRBV7-3; J gene: TRBJ1-1; clone size: once; CDR3 protein: CASSLSGERAFF
V gene: TRBV7-3; J gene: TRBJ1-2; clone size: NA; CDR3 protein: CAGVNRGVNGYTF
V gene: TRBV7-9; J gene: TRBJ1-1; clone size: once; CDR3 protein: CASSLNRAGTEAFF
V gene: TRBV4-1; J gene: TRBJ1-2; clone size: few; CDR3 protein: CASSTPGTGPIDYGYTF
V gene: TRBV6-5; J gene: TRBJ1-1; clone size: few; CDR3 protein: CASSYILAGVNTEAFF
V gene: TRBV5-1; J gene: TRBJ2-4; clone size: NA; CDR3 protein: CASSLGSLNRKNIQYF
V gene: TRBV3-1/TRBV3-2; J gene: TRBJ1-5; clone size: once; CDR3 protein: CASSQHNPIYYSNQPQHF
V gene: TRBV9; J gene: TRBJ2-3; clone size: NA; CDR3 protein: CASSVSLDTQYF
V gene: TRBV27; J gene: TRBJ1-4; clone size: NA; CDR3 protein: CASSPPPYF
V gene: TRBV5-6; J gene: TRBJ1-6; clone size: NA; CDR3 protein: CASSLKRGLGNSPLHF
V gene: TRBV6-5; J gene: TRBJ1-1; clone size: NA; CDR3 protein: CASSRSGTGGTEAFF
V gene: TRBV27; J gene: TRBJ1-6; clone size: NA; CDR3 protein: CASSYGQVNSPLHF
V gene: TRBV10-3; J gene: TRBJ1-2; clone size: NA; CDR3 protein: CATREAGNYGYTF
V gene: TRBV13; J gene: TRBJ2-1; clone size: NA; CDR3 protein: CASSQRTSGGKEQFF
V gene: TRBV7-3; J gene: TRBJ1-2; clone size: once; CDR3 protein: CASSRTGGYGYTF
V gene: TRBV7-3; J gene: TRBJ2-5; clone size: NA; CDR3 protein: CASSPPGAETQYF
V gene: TRBV6-2/TRBV6-3; J gene: TRBJ2-7; clone size: NA; CDR3 protein: CASSRQGSPYEQYF
V gene: TRBV5-1; J gene: TRBJ1-1; clone size: NA; CDR3 protein: CASSSGQGLAEAFF
V gene: TRBV7-8; J gene: TRBJ2-1; clone size: once; CDR3 protein: CATGGGGAVYEQFF
V gene: TRBV19; J gene: TRBJ2-2; clone size: NA; CDR3 protein: CASSIVTGPNTGELFF
V gene: TRBV3-1/TRBV3-2; J gene: TRBJ1-1; clone size: NA; CDR3 protein: CASSQSGRGRNTEAFF
V gene: TRBV27; J gene: TRBJ1-1; clone size: NA; CDR3 protein: CASSVRQGMNTEAFF
V gene: TRBV5-1; J gene: TRBJ1-1; clone size: once; CDR3 protein: CASSFAAGVNTEAFF
V gene: TRBV10-1; J gene: TRBJ1-1; clone size: NA; CDR3 protein: CASSENRDDTEAFF
V gene: TRBV5-4; J gene: TRBJ1-2; clone size: NA; CDR3 protein: CASSFPDNPYGYTF
V gene: TRBV7-2; J gene: TRBJ1-5; clone size: few; CDR3 protein: CASSHRGNSNQPQHF
V gene: TRBV7-9; J gene: TRBJ2-5; clone size: NA; CDR3 protein: CASSFLGTGEETQYF
V gene: TRBV4-3; J gene: TRBJ1-1; clone size: many; CDR3 protein: CASSQDRGGTEAFF
V gene: TRBV6-5; J gene: TRBJ1-2; clone size: NA; CDR3 protein: CASTLVQGSHYGYTF
V gene: TRBV11-2; J gene: TRBJ1-1; clone size: NA; CDR3 protein: CASSLPERGYTEAFF